Included here is one T cell receptor beta chain sequence, with context. This CDR3 has 13 amino acids. V lost 6 bases to trimming and J lost 6 bases; unmatched junction nucleotides: 5. In germline, CDR1 is SQVTM, CDR2 ANQGSEA. Assay used: immunoSEQ multiplex PCR; TCRdb lists only in-frame clones, some missing. Of about 89,000 clones listed, 60% to 85% were seen once; the top ten hold around 50%. The data were taken from a study of blood T cell repertoires in COVID-19. Study in general: The analysed material was cDNA or gDNA that came from T cells, B-cell-depleted T cells, or PBMCs.

This receptor was taken from a human donor in a cohort sampled during active COVID-19. The rearrangement uses TRBV29-1 and TRBJ1-1; 12 bases are a match to TRBD1. The sequencing sample was made of peripheral blood. CDR3 bases: TGCAGCGTGGGACAGGGGGCGTTCTCTGAAGCTTTCTTT. Its translation: CSVGQGAFSEAFF. The variable domain in full, with the rest retrieved from reference TRBV29-1 and TRBJ1-1, is SAVISQKPSRDICQRGTSLTIQCQVDSQVTMMFWYRQQPGQSLTLIATANQGSEATYESGFVIDKFPISRPNLTFSTLTVSNMSPEDSSIYLCSVGQGAFSEAFFGQGTRLTVV.